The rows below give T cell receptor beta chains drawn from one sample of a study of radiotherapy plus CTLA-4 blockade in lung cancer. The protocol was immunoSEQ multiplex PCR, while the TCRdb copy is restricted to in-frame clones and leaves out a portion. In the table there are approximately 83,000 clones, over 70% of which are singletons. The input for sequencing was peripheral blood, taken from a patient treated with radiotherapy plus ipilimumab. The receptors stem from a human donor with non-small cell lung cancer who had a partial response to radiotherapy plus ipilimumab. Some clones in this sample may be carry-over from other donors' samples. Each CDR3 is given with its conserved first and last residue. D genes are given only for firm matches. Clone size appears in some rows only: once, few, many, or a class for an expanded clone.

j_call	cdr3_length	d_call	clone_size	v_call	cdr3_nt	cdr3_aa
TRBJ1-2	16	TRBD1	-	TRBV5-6	TGTGCCAGCAGCTTCGGAGCGAGGACAGGGGGCGGCGGCTACACCTTC	CASSFGARTGGGGYTF
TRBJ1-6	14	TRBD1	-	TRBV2	TGTGCCAGCTCCGGACAGGGCGGGAATTCACCCCTCCACTTT	CASSGQGGNSPLHF
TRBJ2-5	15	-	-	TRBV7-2	TGTGCCAGCAGCACACTCTTGACACGCCAAGAGACCCAGTACTTC	CASSTLLTRQETQYF
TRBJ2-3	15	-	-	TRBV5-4	TGTGCCAGCAGCTTGTTGCGGGGGCTAGGGGATACGCAGTATTTT	CASSLLRGLGDTQYF
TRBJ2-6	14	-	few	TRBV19	TGTGCCAGTAGTATAACATCTGGGGCCAACGTCCTGACTTTC	CASSITSGANVLTF
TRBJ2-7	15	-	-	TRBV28	TGTGCCAGCAGTTCCGCGGAGAGAGCGGGTATCGAGCAGTACTTC	CASSSAERAGIEQYF
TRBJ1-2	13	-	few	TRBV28	TGTGCCAGCAGTTTGGAGGGAAACTATGGCTACACCTTC	CASSLEGNYGYTF
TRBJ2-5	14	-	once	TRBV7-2	TGTGCCAGCAGCTTGGGGTCCTGGGGCGAGACCCAGTACTTC	CASSLGSWGETQYF
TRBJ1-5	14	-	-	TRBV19	TGTGCCAGTAGTATACAATTTAGCAATCAGCCCCAGCATTTT	CASSIQFSNQPQHF
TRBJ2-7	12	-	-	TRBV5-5	TGTGCCAGCAGCTTGGGACAGTACGAGCAGTACTTC	CASSLGQYEQYF
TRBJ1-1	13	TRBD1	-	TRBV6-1	TGTGCCAGCAGACGGACAGGGGAGACTGAAGCTTTCTTT	CASRRTGETEAFF
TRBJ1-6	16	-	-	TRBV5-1	TGCGCCAGCCACCTTGGGGCAGGCCCCTCGGGTTCACCCCTCCACTTT	CASHLGAGPSGSPLHF
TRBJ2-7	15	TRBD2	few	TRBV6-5	TGTGCCAGCAGCTCCGGACTAGCGGTGCCCTACGAGCAGTACTTC	CASSSGLAVPYEQYF
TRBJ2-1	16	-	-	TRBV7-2	TGTGCCAGCAGCTACTATAACCCCCGACAGTACAATGATCAGTTCTTC	CASSYYNPRQYNDQFF
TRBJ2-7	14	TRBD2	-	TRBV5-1	TGCGCCAGCAGCCCGACGGGGGGTAGCCACGAGCAGTACTTC	CASSPTGGSHEQYF
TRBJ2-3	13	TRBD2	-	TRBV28	TGTGCCAGCAGCTCAGCGGGAATTGGTACGCAGTATTTT	CASSSAGIGTQYF